This paragraph reports one T cell receptor beta chain. Its antigen is not identified. The table came from immunoSEQ multiplex PCR; TCRdb's copy has only in-frame clones and leaves some out. The sample consists of under 20,000 clones, 70% of them appearing once. This sample stems from a study of vaccination effects on CD4 cells after COVID-19. The germline V gene has CDR1 SNHLY and CDR2 FYNNEI. The CDR3 totals 14 residues. The V end lost 3 bases, the J end lost 2 bases, and 11 bases lay between the germline ends. Pools of viral peptides were used by the ViraFEST assay to expand antigen-specific CD4+ T cells ahead of sequencing. When around nine days of culture had elapsed, CD4+ T cells were isolated. As their vaccination, participants received two doses of either BNT162b2 or mRNA-1273.

The sample was CD4+ T cells from PBMCs cultured with SARS-CoV-2 spike peptides, taken after COVID-19 vaccination. The chain uses TRBV2 and TRBJ2-7; D may be TRBD2 (6 bases). This TCR derives from a human donor who received a COVID-19 vaccine. CDR3 amino acids: CASSEGGAPYEQYF. The CDR3 nucleotides are TGTGCCAGCAGTGAGGGCGGGGCCCCCTACGAGCAGTACTTC.